Listed below are T cell receptor beta chains from one sample, sequenced in a study of OX40 agonist ivuxolimab in advanced cancers. The repertoire was sequenced with immunoSEQ multiplex PCR; TCRdb's copy has only in-frame clones and lacks some. The sample consists of around 26,000 clones, approximately 91% of them appearing once. This sample comprised CD4+ or CD8+ T cells sorted from blood, obtained in a trial of the OX40 agonist ivuxolimab. Every receptor here comes from an adult with an advanced solid tumor such as melanoma, head and neck, liver or kidney cancer. Both conserved end residues are part of each CDR3. The D gene is left open where the match is weak. A clone size is listed for some rows: how often the clone was seen (once, few, many), or a class if it is expanded.

V gene	CDR3 length	D gene	J gene	clone size	CDR3 DNA	CDR3 protein
TRBV7-8	15	.	TRBJ2-1	.	TGTGCCAGCAGCTTCTTAGGGCGGGGAATAAATGAGCAGTTCTTC	CASSFLGRGINEQFF
TRBV10-3	14	.	TRBJ2-2	.	TGTGCCATCAGTGAGGTGGGGCAGGCCGGGGAGCTGTTTTTT	CAISEVGQAGELFF
TRBV7-2	15	.	TRBJ1-1	.	TGTGCCAGCAGCCCAGTGGGGTACGTGAACACTGAAGCTTTCTTT	CASSPVGYVNTEAFF
TRBV6-1	14	TRBD1	TRBJ2-7	once	TGTGCCAGCAGTGCGACAGGGGGTACCTACGAGCAGTACTTC	CASSATGGTYEQYF
TRBV7-9	15	.	TRBJ1-4	.	TGTGCCAGCAGCTCGCGGGGCTCGGGGGATGAAAAACTGTTTTTT	CASSSRGSGDEKLFF
TRBV29-1	12	.	TRBJ1-5	.	TGCAGCGTTAAAGCGGCGGGTCAGCCCCAGCATTTT	CSVKAAGQPQHF
TRBV5-7	16	TRBD2	TRBJ2-7	.	TGTGCCAGCAGTTACTCGAGTAGCGGGGCCGCCTACGAGCAGTACTTC	CASSYSSSGAAYEQYF
TRBV28	15	TRBD1	TRBJ1-2	.	TGTGCCAGCAGCCCACCGGGGACAGTAAACTATGGCTACACCTTC	CASSPPGTVNYGYTF
TRBV6-6	15	TRBD1	TRBJ2-3	.	TGTGCCAGCAGCCAGGGACAGGCGGGGACAGATACGCAGTATTTT	CASSQGQAGTDTQYF
TRBV4-2	15	TRBD2	TRBJ2-1	.	TGTGCCAGCAGCCAGGCGGGAGTGACATACAATGAGCAGTTCTTC	CASSQAGVTYNEQFF
TRBV6-5	13	.	TRBJ2-5	.	TGTGCCAGCAGTTACGGGGGCCTGGAGACCCAGTACTTC	CASSYGGLETQYF
TRBV5-7	15	.	TRBJ1-4	.	TGTGCCAGCAGCTTGGCCCGGGTCGGCGGGGAAAAACTGTTTTTT	CASSLARVGGEKLFF
TRBV5-4	15	TRBD2	TRBJ2-5	.	TGTGCCAGCAGCTTGGGACTAGCGGGGGGGCAAAATACGGACTTC	CASSLGLAGGQNTDF
TRBV18	14	.	TRBJ1-2	.	TGTGCCAGCTCACCACCGGGGGGTGACTATGGCTACACCTTC	CASSPPGGDYGYTF
TRBV6-1	13	.	TRBJ1-4	.	TGTGCCGGGACTCCGGGACAAGGAGAAAAACTGTTTTTT	CAGTPGQGEKLFF
TRBV11-3	17	TRBD2	TRBJ2-7	.	TGTGCCAGCAGCCCCTCTCACCTAGCGGGAGGTAAGGGCGAGCAGTACTTC	CASSPSHLAGGKGEQYF
TRBV7-7	14	.	TRBJ2-2	.	TGTGCTAGCAGCCCGGAGCCGAACACCGGGGAGCTGTTTTTT	CASSPEPNTGELFF
TRBV11-3	13	.	TRBJ2-3	.	TGTGCCAGCAGCGAGGGCCGGGGGGATACGCAGTATTTT	CASSEGRGDTQYF
TRBV28	12	.	TRBJ1-5	.	TGTGCCACCCACGGGGTGAATCAGCCCCAGCATTTT	CATHGVNQPQHF
TRBV4-3	17	.	TRBJ2-4	.	TGCGCCAGCAGCCAAGACCTGGGGCGGTGGGGCAAAAACATTCAGTACTTC	CASSQDLGRWGKNIQYF
TRBV9	16	.	TRBJ2-3	.	TGTGCCAGCAGCGTAGAGGCTAGCTGGAGCACAGATACGCAGTATTTT	CASSVEASWSTDTQYF
TRBV13	16	.	TRBJ2-1	once	TGTGCCAGCAGCTTACTCCCCCCCGGTTTAGACAATGAGCAGTTCTTC	CASSLLPPGLDNEQFF
TRBV5-1	14	TRBD1	TRBJ2-7	.	TGCGCCAGCAGCCCGGACAGGAGTAGGTACGAGCAGTACTTC	CASSPDRSRYEQYF
TRBV11-2	14	TRBD2	TRBJ2-7	.	TGTGCCAGCAGCTTAGGTAGCGGGACCTACGAGCAGTACTTC	CASSLGSGTYEQYF
TRBV4-1	15	TRBD1	TRBJ1-1	.	TGCGCCAGCAGCAAAGGACCGACAGGGGGCACTGAAGCTTTCTTT	CASSKGPTGGTEAFF
TRBV9	14	.	TRBJ2-5	once	TGTGCCAGCAGCGTGAGTGGGGACCAAGAGACCCAGTACTTC	CASSVSGDQETQYF
TRBV29-1	18	TRBD2	TRBJ2-3	.	TGCAGCGTTGAAAGGTTTTTCCAACGACTAGCGAGCACAGATACGCAGTATTTT	CSVERFFQRLASTDTQYF
TRBV19	15	TRBD1	TRBJ2-3	.	TGTGCCAGTAGTCCGGACAGGATAACCACAGATACGCAGTATTTT	CASSPDRITTDTQYF
TRBV27	15	.	TRBJ2-4	.	TGTGCCAGCAGTTTATTCGCGGGGACCCAAAACATTCAGTACTTC	CASSLFAGTQNIQYF
TRBV4-1	13	.	TRBJ2-1	.	TGCGCCAGCAGCCAAGATAAGCGGAATGAGCAGTTCTTC	CASSQDKRNEQFF
TRBV7-8	15	.	TRBJ2-7	.	TGTGCCAGCAGCTTAGATCTCGCCCGGACCTACGAGCAGTACTTC	CASSLDLARTYEQYF
TRBV27	14	TRBD1	TRBJ1-2	.	TGTGCCACCAGGGGGGCCCACCTTAACTATGGCTACACCTTC	CATRGAHLNYGYTF
TRBV2	15	.	TRBJ1-1	.	TGTGCCAGCAGTGACCAGGGCCTTATGAGCACTGAAGCTTTCTTT	CASSDQGLMSTEAFF
TRBV5-1	12	.	TRBJ1-1	.	TGCGCCAGCTCACAGGGAGGGACTGAAGCTTTCTTT	CASSQGGTEAFF
TRBV2	18	TRBD2	TRBJ2-5	.	TGTGCCAGCAGTGAACGGCGGGAGGGCCCAAAGACGTATGAGACCCAGTACTTC	CASSERREGPKTYETQYF
TRBV7-3	16	TRBD2	TRBJ2-3	.	TGTGCCAGCAGCCTTAGCGGGAGTCTGGTCCCAGATACGCAGTATTTT	CASSLSGSLVPDTQYF
TRBV7-6	16	TRBD1	TRBJ2-2	.	TGTGCCAGCAGCTTATTTGGGACAGCCATCACCGGGGAGCTGTTTTTT	CASSLFGTAITGELFF
TRBV5-1	15	.	TRBJ2-5	.	TGCGCCAGCAGCTTGTCGTCGCGGGACCAAGAGACCCAGTACTTC	CASSLSSRDQETQYF